Listed here are 9 T cell receptor beta chains from one sample, sequenced in a study of vaccination and CD4 T cells after COVID-19. The antigens for these receptors are not known. An Oncomine TCR Beta short-read assay was used to sequence the DNA from cultured CD4+ T cells. TCRdb redid the calling of the PCR reads with MiXCR, one entry per CDR3 protein. The data show a few thousand distinct CDR3 sequences, with roughly 24% seen just once and about 53% held by the top ten. As to treatment: approximately 9-day PBMC culture with coronavirus spike peptide pools or control peptides (ViraFEST assay). The source was CD4+ T cells from blood, cultured in vitro, collected after SARS-CoV-2 vaccination. These receptors all stem from a human donor who had recovered from COVID-19.

The chain employs TRBV19 and TRBJ2-5, with 7 bases fitting TRBD1. Trimming took 5 bases from V and 7 from J; bases not matched to a gene: 10. This CDR3 has 14 amino acids. Germline V gives CDR1 LNHDA, CDR2 SQIVND (reference sequence). Here the CDR3 reads CASSPDREPPTQYF. CDR3 DNA: TGTGCCAGTAGTCCCGACAGGGAACCCCCGACCCAGTACTTC.

In its sample, this clonotype was seen a few times. The chain has TRBV28 and TRBJ1-2, with D hard to call. V was pared by 3 bases and J by 3 bases, with 14 bases between. Looked up from germline, CDR1 is MDHEN and CDR2 is SYDVKM. The CDR3 is 15 residues long. CDR3 bases: TGTGCCAGCAGTTTGGGTCGGGGAGTCGACTATGGCTACACCTTC. It codes for CASSLGRGVDYGYTF.

By share, this clonotype ranks as medium-sized. In nucleotides, the CDR3 is TGTGCCAGCAGCCCTCCCCTCAGGGAGGACTATGGCTACACCTTC. Translating gives CASSPPLREDYGYTF. The genes are TRBV7-9 and TRBJ1-2; possible D gene TRBD1, 5 bases. Germline V gene lookup returns CDR1 SEHNR and CDR2 FQNEAQ (reference sequence). This CDR3 has 15 amino acids. The V end lost 5 bases, the J end lost 3 bases, and 16 bases lay between the germline ends.

This clonotype showed up many times. The chain is built from TRBV28 and TRBJ2-7; 7 bases are a match to TRBD1. The V gene end was trimmed by 4 bases and the J gene end by 3 bases; junction bases not matched to a gene: 3. This CDR3 has 13 residues. The germline V gene has CDR1 MDHEN and CDR2 SYDVKM. As DNA, the CDR3 is TGTGCCAGCAGTTATAACAGGGGCTACGAGCAGTACTTC. Amino acid sequence: CASSYNRGYEQYF.

V and J are TRBV10-2 and TRBJ2-7; the match to TRBD2 covers 11 bases. The junction had 8 bases not matched to a gene; V was cut back by 4 bases and J by 3 bases. CDR1 WSHSY and CDR2 SAAADI come from the germline V gene. The CDR3 contains 16 residues. The CDR3 region has the DNA TGCGCCAGCAGTGTAGCGGTAGCGGGGGGGCTCTACGAGCAGTACTTC. Amino acids: CASSVAVAGGLYEQYF.

V usage is TRBV6-2 or TRBV6-3 and J usage is TRBJ1-6, with TRBD1 identical over 7 bases. Looked up from germline, CDR1 is MNHEY and CDR2 is SVGEGT. V lost 2 bases, J lost 8 bases, and 3 bases stayed unmatched. There are 14 residues in the CDR3. This chain's CDR3 is CASSYGDSYSPLHF. CDR3 coding DNA: TGTGCCAGCAGTTACGGGGACAGCTATTCACCCCTCCACTTT.

The chain couples TRBV4-2 to TRBJ1-5; D not certain. The CDR3 has 18 residues. The V and J ends lost 0 bases and 0 bases respectively, with 15 bases between them. Germline-derived CDR1 and CDR2 are LGHNA and YNFKEQ. The CDR3 bases are TGTGCCAGCAGCCAAGATTCGGACGACCGGCCTAGCAATCAGCCCCAGCATTTT. Its protein product is CASSQDSDDRPSNQPQHF.

This clonotype has only a few counts. V and J are TRBV6-1 and TRBJ1-5; TRBD1 matches at 7 bases. V dropped 2 bases and J dropped 6; count of bases not matched to a gene: 10. This CDR3 spans 16 amino acids. Germline CDR1 is MNHNS and CDR2 is SASEGT. The CDR3 region has the DNA TGTGCCAGCAGTGAAATGCGGACAGGTATGGGTCAGCCCCAGCATTTT. Protein: CASSEMRTGMGQPQHF.

The rearrangement links TRBV5-6 to TRBJ2-7, with 12 positions matching TRBD2. The CDR3 runs to 16 residues. V dropped 0 bases and J dropped 9; count of bases not matched to a gene: 10. Per germline, CDR1 SGHDT and CDR2 YYEEEE. The CDR3 DNA reads as TGTGCCAGCAGCTTGGGACTAGCGGGGGCAGGGTCTGGGCAGTACTTC. Translation gives CASSLGLAGAGSGQYF.